This T cell receptor beta chain was captured by sequencing in a study of siplizumab effects on memory and regulatory T cells. V lost 2 bases to trimming and J lost 0 bases, with 11 bases between them. This CDR3 is built from 16 residues. Per germline, CDR1 MNHEY and CDR2 SMNVEV (reference sequence). TCRdb keeps only in-frame clones here, not all; method: immunoSEQ multiplex PCR. The sample lists 90,000 to 120,000 clones, 80% to 95% seen once, with roughly 2.7% in the top ten. Sequencing was carried out using CD4+ T cells sorted from blood. The chain recombines TRBV27 with TRBJ1-3; D not resolved. The TCR originated in a human donor in good health. Some clones in this sample may be carry-over from other donors' samples. This CDR3 is CASSLTTATSGNTIYF. The CDR3 DNA sequence: TGTGCCAGCAGTTTAACAACAGCTACCTCTGGAAACACCATATATTTT.